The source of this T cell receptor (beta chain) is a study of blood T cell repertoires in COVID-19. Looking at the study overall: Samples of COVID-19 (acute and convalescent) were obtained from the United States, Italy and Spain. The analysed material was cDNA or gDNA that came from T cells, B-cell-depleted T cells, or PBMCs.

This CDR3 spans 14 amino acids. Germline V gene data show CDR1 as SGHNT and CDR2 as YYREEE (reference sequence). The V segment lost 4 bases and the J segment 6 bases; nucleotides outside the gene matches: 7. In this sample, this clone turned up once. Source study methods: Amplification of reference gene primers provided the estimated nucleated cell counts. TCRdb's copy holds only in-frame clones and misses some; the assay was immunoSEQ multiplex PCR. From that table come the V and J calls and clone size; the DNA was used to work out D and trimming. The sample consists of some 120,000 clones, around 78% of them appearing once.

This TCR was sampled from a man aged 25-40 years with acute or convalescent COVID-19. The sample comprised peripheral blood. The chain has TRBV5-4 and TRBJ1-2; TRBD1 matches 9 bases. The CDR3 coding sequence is TGTGCCAGCAGCCCCGGGACAGGGTTGGATGGCTACACCTTC. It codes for CASSPGTGLDGYTF.